This TCR beta chain derives from a study of T cells in Graves' hyperthyroidism and ophthalmopathy. Study overall: The blood sample was taken at first diagnosis, before treatment began.

Germline V lookup: CDR1 KGHSH, CDR2 LQKENI. With 5 bases clipped from V and 5 bases from J, the junction kept 12 bases outside the gene matches. The CDR3 is 16 amino acids. This clonotype has at least ten counts. Amplified TCR beta CDR3 regions derived from RNA transcripts. HTBI primers drove first-round RT-PCR of the TCR CDR3. TCRdb itself ran the multiplex PCR reads through MiXCR, one entry per CDR3 protein. The sample comprises fewer than 450,000 distinct CDR3 sequences, about 18% of which are singletons, and 40% rests with the top ten. This TCR derives from a man younger than 35 with Graves' ophthalmopathy. The rearrangement uses TRBV18 and TRBJ2-7; 10 bases fit TRBD1. The sample consisted of blood. CDR3 amino acids: CASSVPFRDRGHEQYF. CDR3 nucleotides: TGTGCCAGCTCAGTACCCTTCCGGGACAGGGGTCACGAGCAGTACTTC.